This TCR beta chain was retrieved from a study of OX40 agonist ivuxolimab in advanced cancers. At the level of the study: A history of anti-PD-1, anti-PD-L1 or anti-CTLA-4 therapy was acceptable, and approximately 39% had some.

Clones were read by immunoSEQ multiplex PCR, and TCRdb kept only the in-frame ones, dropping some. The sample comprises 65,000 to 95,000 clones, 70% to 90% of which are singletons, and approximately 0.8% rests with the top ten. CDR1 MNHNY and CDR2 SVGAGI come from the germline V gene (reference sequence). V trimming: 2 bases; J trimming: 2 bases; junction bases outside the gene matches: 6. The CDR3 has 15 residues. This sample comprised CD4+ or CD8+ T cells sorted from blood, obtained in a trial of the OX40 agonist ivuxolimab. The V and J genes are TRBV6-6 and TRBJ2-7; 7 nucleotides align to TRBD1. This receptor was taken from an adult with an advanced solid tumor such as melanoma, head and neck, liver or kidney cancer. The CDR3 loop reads CASSYPSQGAYEQYF. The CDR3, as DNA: TGTGCCAGCAGTTACCCTAGCCAGGGGGCCTACGAGCAGTACTTC.